This T cell receptor beta chain was identified in a study of blood T cell repertoires in COVID-19. Across the whole study: Collection of acute and convalescent COVID-19 samples took place in the United States, Italy and Spain. PBMCs, B-cell-depleted T cells, or T cells provided the cDNA or gDNA that made up the material.

One Seattle source followed patients from active infection through their disease course. CDR3 length: 15 amino acids. V was trimmed by 2 bases and J by 4 bases, leaving 12 bases between them. Per germline, CDR1 MNHEY and CDR2 SVGAGI. As processed by the authors: Estimated nucleated cell counts came from reference gene primer amplification. This table comes from immunoSEQ multiplex PCR, and its TCRdb copy is limited to in-frame clones, with some not included. V and J calls and clone size are as listed in that table; D and trimming were resolved from the DNA. The top ten clones hold 0.7% to 0.9% of a sample with fewer than 300,000 clones, approximately 86% of them seen once.

Input material: peripheral blood. The V and J genes are TRBV6-5 and TRBJ1-3, with D possibly TRBD1 on 5 matching bases. This TCR was sampled from a human donor with COVID-19, enrolled during active disease. The donor label of this sample is uncertain. This CDR3 reads CASSYTRESGNTIYF. DNA for the CDR3: TGTGCCAGCAGTTACACCAGGGAATCGGGAAACACCATATATTTT.